This TCR beta chain was identified in a study of blood T cell repertoires in COVID-19. Study as a whole: The origin of the acute and convalescent COVID-19 samples was the United States, Italy and Spain.

Enrolled through a virtual design, the participants were between 18 and 89 years of age and came from some 25 US areas. Recovered participants had two consecutive negative NP/OP PCR tests, healthcare professional clearance, or symptom resolution. CDR1 and CDR2 (germline): DFQATT, SNEGSKA (reference sequence). This CDR3 is built from 11 residues. Trimming pared 4 bases from V and 8 bases from J, leaving 11 bases between. Sequenced by immunoSEQ multiplex PCR; TCRdb stores in-frame clones only, minus some. This table has 250,000 to 350,000 clones, under 95% appearing once. The chain carries TRBV20-1 and TRBJ1-2; a possible D gene is TRBD1 (6 bases). The sequencing sample was made of PBMCs or T cells enriched from blood (not recorded which). This clonotype was obtained from a man aged 55 to 69 who had recovered from COVID-19. Written as DNA, the CDR3 is TGCAGTGCTACCGGGACAACAGGCTACACCTTC. It codes for CSATGTTGYTF.